Following are 21 T cell receptor beta chains from one sample sequenced in a study of T-cell memory formation after mild COVID-19. TCRdb processed the 5' RACE reads anew with MiXCR; each CDR3 protein has one entry. The table has 150,000 to 200,000 distinct CDR3 sequences, about 22% seen once; the top ten hold around 23%. The sample taken for sequencing was PBMCs or a T cell subset sorted from them (not recorded which). Receptor source: an adult woman who had mild COVID-19 (a few samples of this study predate the infection). Cell type and time point are not known.

The V gene is TRBV29-1, the J gene TRBJ2-3; unclear D gene. Germline V gives CDR1 SQVTM, CDR2 ANQGSEA. This CDR3 region has 15 residues. Trimming cost V 0 bases and J 2 bases, with 12 bases left between them. CDR3 protein: CSVEDTGRTTDTQYF. Here the CDR3 DNA reads TGCAGCGTTGAAGATACGGGCAGAACCACAGATACGCAGTATTTT.

There are a few counts of this clonotype. J is TRBJ1-3 and V is TRBV18; the match to TRBD1 covers 8 bases. In germline, CDR1 is KGHSH, CDR2 LQKENI. After removal of 5 bases from V and 8 bases from J, the junction contained 11 bases not matched to a gene. This CDR3 is built from 15 residues. The CDR3 region has the DNA TGTGCCAGCTCAAGTCCGGAACAGGGGGTTGACACCATATATTTT. It encodes CASSSPEQGVDTIYF.

The chain recombines TRBV15 with TRBJ1-5, with TRBD1 matching over 7 bases. Trimming removed 0 bases from V and 4 bases from J; junction bases left unmatched: 9. The CDR3 length is 17 residues. Germline CDR1 reads LNHNV; CDR2 reads YYDKDF (reference sequence). The DNA of the CDR3 is TGTGCCACCAGCAGAGACTGGGGACAGAGCTCGAATCAGCCCCAGCATTTT. This gives the protein CATSRDWGQSSNQPQHF.

Only a few counts were recorded for this clonotype. The chain uses TRBV7-9 and TRBJ2-7, with 9 nucleotides matching TRBD1. Germline CDR1 and CDR2: SEHNR and FQNEAQ (reference sequence). Germline trimming cut 4 bases from V and 0 bases from J; bases unmatched to any gene: 4. This CDR3 is 15 amino acids long. The DNA of the CDR3 is TGTGCCAGCAGCTGGGGACAGGGCTCCTCCTACGAGCAGTACTTC. Its protein is CASSWGQGSSYEQYF.

The rearrangement joins TRBV14 to TRBJ1-1; D is perhaps TRBD1 (5 bases). The CDR3 loop spans 15 amino acids. V lost 1 base, J lost 4 bases, and 13 bases lay in between. Germline CDR1 reads SGHDN; CDR2 reads FVKESK. In DNA, the CDR3 is TGTGCCAGCAGCCAAGTGTGGGGGGTTGGCACTGAAGCTTTCTTT. It is translated as CASSQVWGVGTEAFF.

This chain connects TRBV12-3 or TRBV12-4 to TRBJ2-1; 8 nucleotides match TRBD2. The V and J ends lost 4 bases and 10 bases, in that order; junction bases with no gene match: 6. The CDR3 length is 13 residues. This chain's CDR3 is CASSSGLGDEQFF. The DNA of the CDR3 is TGTGCCAGCAGTTCGGGACTAGGAGACGAGCAGTTCTTC.

Ten or more counts support this clonotype. This chain joins TRBV4-1 and TRBJ2-5, with 13 bases aligning to TRBD2. In germline, CDR1 is MGHRA, CDR2 YSYEKL. The CDR3 has 16 residues. J lost 5 bases, V lost 4 bases, and 7 bases had no gene match. The CDR3: CASSPLAGGPGETQYF. Here the CDR3 DNA reads TGCGCCAGCAGCCCACTAGCGGGGGGGCCTGGGGAGACCCAGTACTTC.

This clonotype has more than one count but fewer than ten. The chain has TRBV30 and TRBJ2-2, with 7 bases that match TRBD2. With V trimmed by 2 bases and J by 1 base, 7 bases remained unmatched. Germline loops: CDR1 GTSNPN, CDR2 SVGIG (reference sequence). This CDR3 has 16 amino acids. Written as DNA, the CDR3 is TGTGCCTGGAGTTTTCTCGAGCGGGAGAACACCGGGGAGCTGTTTTTT. Residues: CAWSFLERENTGELFF.

The rearrangement links TRBV7-3 to TRBJ2-3, with D possibly TRBD1 on 6 matching bases. The CDR3 runs to 14 residues. Germline CDR1 and CDR2: SGHTA and FQGTGA. V lost 1 base and J lost 6, with 11 bases in between. The CDR3 loop is CASSLMGAEDTQYF. The CDR3 DNA is TGTGCCAGCAGCTTAATGGGGGCTGAGGATACGCAGTATTTT. Looking up the rest from reference TRBV7-3 and TRBJ2-3 gives the full variable domain: GAGVSQTPSNKVTEKGKYVELRCDPISGHTALYWYRQSLGQGPEFLIYFQGTGAADDSGLPNDRFFAVRPEGSVSTLKIQRTERGDSAVYLCASSLMGAEDTQYFGPGTRLTVL.

This sequence joins TRBV3-1 and TRBJ2-2, with D tentatively TRBD2 (6 bases). V lost 2 bases and J 7 bases, leaving 17 bases between the germline ends. CDR3 length: 16 amino acids. Per the germline V gene, CDR1 is LGHDT and CDR2 is YNNKEL (reference sequence). The CDR3 DNA sequence: TGTGCCAGCAGCCAAAAGGGTCTAGCGAAGGTCGGGGAGCTGTTTTTT. Translation: CASSQKGLAKVGELFF.

The CDR3 nucleotides read TGTGCCAGCAGCGGGCTAGCGGGGGGGAGCACCGGGGAGCTGTTTTTT. Its protein is CASSGLAGGSTGELFF. The genes are TRBV9 and TRBJ2-2; 12 bases align to TRBD2. V shed 3 bases, J shed 4 bases, and the junction held 4 bases outside the gene matches. Germline V gene data show CDR1 as SGDLS and CDR2 as YYNGEE. The length of the CDR3 is 16 residues.

This clonotype turned up a few times. This sequence joins TRBV20-1 and TRBJ2-7; possibly TRBD1 for D (6 bases). The V gene lost 6 bases and the J gene lost 2 bases, with 14 bases spanning the gap. The CDR3 spans 13 residues. The germline V gene encodes CDR1 DFQATT and CDR2 SNEGSKA (reference sequence). The CDR3 coding sequence is TGCAGTGCCGAGGGGGACGGAACCTACGAGCAGTACTTC. It yields the protein CSAEGDGTYEQYF.

V gene TRBV4-1 combines with J gene TRBJ2-3; tentatively, D is TRBD2 (6 bases). The length of the CDR3 is 17 residues. Trimming stripped 3 bases from V and 6 bases from J, with 22 bases between. The germline V gene has CDR1 MGHRA and CDR2 YSYEKL. The CDR3 protein is CASSHRAVTSPGDTQYF. In DNA, the CDR3 is TGCGCCAGCAGCCATCGGGCCGTCACTAGCCCCGGGGATACGCAGTATTTT.

This clonotype was seen a handful of times. The J gene is TRBJ2-3, the V gene TRBV6-5; D not resolved. The CDR3 covers 18 residues. The germline gives CDR1 MNHEY, CDR2 SVGAGI. Deletions cut 6 bases from V and 0 bases from J, with 22 bases between. This CDR3 reads CASSATVRTALSTDTQYF. CDR3 DNA: TGTGCCAGCAGCGCGACGGTTCGGACCGCTCTTAGCACAGATACGCAGTATTTT.

The sample holds a few counts of this clonotype. The chain couples TRBV14 to TRBJ1-1; 8 bases align to TRBD1. Looked up from germline, CDR1 is SGHDN and CDR2 is FVKESK. Trimming cost V 4 bases and J 0 bases; bases outside gene matches: 7. The CDR3 runs to 16 residues. This CDR3 reads CASSPMTGVLNTEAFF. CDR3 coding DNA: TGTGCCAGCAGCCCGATGACAGGGGTGTTGAACACTGAAGCTTTCTTT.

This clonotype was seen only a few times. The rearrangement links TRBV12-3 or TRBV12-4 to TRBJ2-7, with 8 bases identical to TRBD2. The CDR3 contains 14 residues. Trimming took 7 bases from V and 4 from J; bases not matched to a gene: 9. The CDR3 spells CASTSSGREYEQYF. The CDR3 nucleotides read TGTGCCAGCACCTCCAGCGGGAGAGAGTACGAGCAGTACTTC.

The genes are TRBV7-9 and TRBJ1-4; D is ambiguous. Per germline, CDR1 SEHNR and CDR2 FQNEAQ (reference sequence). This CDR3 comprises 16 residues. V dropped 5 bases and J dropped 0 bases, with 13 bases sitting between them. The CDR3 is CASSAYSFATNEKLFF. The CDR3 coding sequence is TGTGCCAGCAGCGCATACAGCTTTGCAACTAATGAAAAACTGTTTTTT.

This clonotype showed up just a few times. The chain links TRBV27 to TRBJ2-1; TRBD2 matches 12 bases. The CDR3 sequence is 17 residues long. Germline V gives CDR1 MNHEY, CDR2 SMNVEV (reference sequence). The J segment lost 5 bases and the V segment lost 5 bases, leaving 10 bases of the junction unmatched. CDR3 sequence: CASSAGLAGDIDNEQFF. DNA of the CDR3: TGTGCCAGCAGTGCGGGACTAGCGGGTGATATTGACAATGAGCAGTTCTTC.

V and J are TRBV30 and TRBJ1-2; D call uncertain. The CDR3 runs 13 residues. V was clipped by 2 bases and J by 5 bases, with 12 bases between them. Germline V gene sequence: CDR1 GTSNPN, CDR2 SVGIG (reference sequence). DNA of the CDR3: TGTGCCTGGAGTCCCCGGACGGCTTATGGCTACACCTTC. Translating it yields CAWSPRTAYGYTF.

This clonotype occurred a few times. V is TRBV6-2 or TRBV6-3 and J is TRBJ2-1, with D maybe TRBD1 (5 bases). This CDR3 contains 13 residues. CDR1 and CDR2 from the germline V gene are MNHEY and SVGEGT. Deletions cut 4 bases from V and 6 bases from J, with 10 bases between. The CDR3 DNA reads TGTGCCAGCAGTTTCCGACAGTCCAATGAGCAGTTCTTC. Residues: CASSFRQSNEQFF.

This clonotype was observed at least ten times. The V gene is TRBV9, the J gene TRBJ2-2; D may be TRBD1 or TRBD2 (5 bases each). This CDR3 region has 15 residues. V lost 3 bases to trimming and J lost 8 bases, with 17 bases between them. Germline-derived CDR1 and CDR2 are SGDLS and YYNGEE. The chain's CDR3 is CASSASGASGGELFF. Written as DNA, the CDR3 is TGTGCCAGCAGCGCGTCCGGGGCCTCAGGGGGGGAGCTGTTTTTT.